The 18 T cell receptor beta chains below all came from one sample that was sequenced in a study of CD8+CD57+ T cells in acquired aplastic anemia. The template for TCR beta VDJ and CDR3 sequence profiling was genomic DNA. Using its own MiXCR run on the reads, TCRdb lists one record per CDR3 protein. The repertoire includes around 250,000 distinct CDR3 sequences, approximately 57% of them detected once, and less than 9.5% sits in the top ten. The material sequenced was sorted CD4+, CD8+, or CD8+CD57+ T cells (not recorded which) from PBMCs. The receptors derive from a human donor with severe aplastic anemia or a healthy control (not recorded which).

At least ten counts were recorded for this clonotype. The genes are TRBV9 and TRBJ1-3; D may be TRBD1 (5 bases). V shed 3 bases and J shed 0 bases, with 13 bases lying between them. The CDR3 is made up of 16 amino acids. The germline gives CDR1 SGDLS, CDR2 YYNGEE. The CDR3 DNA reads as TGTGCCAGCAGCGGCTCGCGGAGGGGCTCTGGAAACACCATATATTTT. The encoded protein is CASSGSRRGSGNTIYF.

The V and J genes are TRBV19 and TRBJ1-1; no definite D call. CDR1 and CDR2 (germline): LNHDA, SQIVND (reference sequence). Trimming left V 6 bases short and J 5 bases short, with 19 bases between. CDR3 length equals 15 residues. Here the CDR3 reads CASRVTSAGGTEAFF. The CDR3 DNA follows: TGTGCCAGTAGGGTGACTAGCGCGGGTGGTACTGAAGCTTTCTTT.

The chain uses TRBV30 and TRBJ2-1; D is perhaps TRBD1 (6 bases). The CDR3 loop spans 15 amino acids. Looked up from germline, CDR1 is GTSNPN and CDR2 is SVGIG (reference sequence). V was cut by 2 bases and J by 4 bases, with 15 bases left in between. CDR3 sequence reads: CAWSLTGPLYNEQFF. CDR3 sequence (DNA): TGTGCCTGGAGTTTAACAGGGCCCTTATACAATGAGCAGTTCTTC.

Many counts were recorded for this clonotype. CDR3: CASSQAGVTGELFF. The CDR3, as DNA: TGTGCCAGCAGCCAAGCCGGGGTCACCGGGGAGCTGTTTTTT. This sequence joins TRBV3-1 and TRBJ2-2; possible D gene TRBD2, 5 bases. Germline assignment: CDR1 LGHDT and CDR2 YNNKEL (reference sequence). Trimming stripped 1 base from V and 4 bases from J, with 7 bases between. The CDR3 totals 14 residues. Based on the CDR3 plus reference TRBV3-1 and TRBJ2-2, the full variable domain is DTAVSQTPKYLVTQMGNDKSIKCEQNLGHDTMYWYKQDSKKFLKIMFSYNNKELIINETVPNRFSPKSPDKAHLNLHINSLELGDSAVYFCASSQAGVTGELFFGEGSRLTVL.

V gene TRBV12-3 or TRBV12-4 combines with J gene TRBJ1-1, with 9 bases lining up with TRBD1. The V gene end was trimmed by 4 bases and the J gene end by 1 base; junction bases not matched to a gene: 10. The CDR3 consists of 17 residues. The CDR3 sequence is CASSYRYRGQQNTEAFF. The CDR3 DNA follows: TGTGCCAGCAGTTACAGATACAGGGGGCAACAGAACACTGAAGCTTTCTTT.

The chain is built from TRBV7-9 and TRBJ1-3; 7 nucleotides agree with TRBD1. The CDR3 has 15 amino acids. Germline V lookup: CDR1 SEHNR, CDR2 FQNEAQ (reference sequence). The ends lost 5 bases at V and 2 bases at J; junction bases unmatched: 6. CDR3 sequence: CASSALQGAGNTIYF. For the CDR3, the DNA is TGTGCCAGCAGCGCACTGCAGGGGGCTGGAAACACCATATATTTT.

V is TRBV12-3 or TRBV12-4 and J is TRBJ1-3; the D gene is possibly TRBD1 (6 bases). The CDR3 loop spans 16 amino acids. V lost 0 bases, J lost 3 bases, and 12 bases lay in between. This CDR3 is CASSLALDRIGNTIYF. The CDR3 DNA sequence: TGTGCCAGCAGTTTAGCCCTCGACAGGATTGGAAACACCATATATTTT.

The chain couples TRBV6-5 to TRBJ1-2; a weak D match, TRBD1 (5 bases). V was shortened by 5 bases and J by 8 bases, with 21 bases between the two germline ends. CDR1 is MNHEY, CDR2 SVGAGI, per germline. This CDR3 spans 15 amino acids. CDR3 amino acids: CASSGRLDTLRGYTF. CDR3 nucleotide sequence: TGTGCCAGCAGTGGCCGCTTGGACACTTTACGGGGCTACACCTTC.

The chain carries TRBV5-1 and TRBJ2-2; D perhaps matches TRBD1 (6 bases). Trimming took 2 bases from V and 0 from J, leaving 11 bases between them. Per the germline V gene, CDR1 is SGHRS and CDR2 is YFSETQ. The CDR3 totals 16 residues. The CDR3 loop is CASSLRGSANTGELFF. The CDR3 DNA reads TGCGCCAGCAGCTTAAGGGGGAGCGCGAACACCGGGGAGCTGTTTTTT.

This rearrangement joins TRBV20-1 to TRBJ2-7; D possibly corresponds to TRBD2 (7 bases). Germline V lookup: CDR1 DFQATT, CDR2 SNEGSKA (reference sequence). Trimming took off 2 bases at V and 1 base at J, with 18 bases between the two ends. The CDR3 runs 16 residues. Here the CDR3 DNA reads TGCAGTGCTAGACCAACGAGGGGGGGGGTTTCCTACGAGCAGTACTTC. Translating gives CSARPTRGGVSYEQYF.

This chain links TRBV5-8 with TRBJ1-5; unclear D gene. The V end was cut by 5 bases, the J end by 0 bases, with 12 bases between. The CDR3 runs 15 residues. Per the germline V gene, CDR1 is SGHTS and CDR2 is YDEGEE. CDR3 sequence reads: CASRPGTNSNQPQHF. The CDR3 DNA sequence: TGTGCCAGCAGACCCGGAACAAATAGCAATCAGCCCCAGCATTTT.

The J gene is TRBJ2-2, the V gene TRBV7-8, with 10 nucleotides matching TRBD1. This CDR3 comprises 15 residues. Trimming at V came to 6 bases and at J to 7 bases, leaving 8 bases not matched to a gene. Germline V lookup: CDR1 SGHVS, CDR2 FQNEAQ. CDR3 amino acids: CASRKGTGENGELFF. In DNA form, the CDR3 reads TGTGCCAGCAGAAAAGGGACAGGGGAGAACGGGGAGCTGTTTTTT.

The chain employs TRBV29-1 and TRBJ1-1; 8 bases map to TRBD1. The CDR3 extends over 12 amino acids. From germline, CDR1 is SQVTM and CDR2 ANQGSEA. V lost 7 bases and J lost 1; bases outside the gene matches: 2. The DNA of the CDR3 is TGCAGCGGTGACAGGGGGAACACTGAAGCTTTCTTT. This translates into CSGDRGNTEAFF.

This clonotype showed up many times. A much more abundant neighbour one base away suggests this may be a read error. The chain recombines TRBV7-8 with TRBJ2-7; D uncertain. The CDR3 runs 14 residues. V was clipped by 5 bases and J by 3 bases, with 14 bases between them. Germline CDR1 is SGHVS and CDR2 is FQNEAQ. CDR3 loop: CASSVGTQVYEQYF. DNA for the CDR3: TGTGCCAGCAGCGTAGGAACACAAGTCTACGAGCAGTACTTC.

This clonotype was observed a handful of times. In DNA, the CDR3 is TGTGCCATCAGGAGCGGGGGCCCACCTAGCACAGATACGCAGTATTTT. Its protein is CAIRSGGPPSTDTQYF. The chain couples TRBV10-3 to TRBJ2-3; 8 nucleotides line up with TRBD2. The CDR3 spans 16 residues. The trim removed 6 bases at V and 0 bases at J, leaving 8 bases unmatched. Looked up from germline, CDR1 is ENHRY and CDR2 is SYGVKD.

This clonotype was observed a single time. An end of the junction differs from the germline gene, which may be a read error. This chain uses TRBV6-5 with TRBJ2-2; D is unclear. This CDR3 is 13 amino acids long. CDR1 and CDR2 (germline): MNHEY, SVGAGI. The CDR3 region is CASTTGNTGELFF. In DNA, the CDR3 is TGCGCCAGCACCACCGGGAACACCGGGGAGCTGTTTTTT.

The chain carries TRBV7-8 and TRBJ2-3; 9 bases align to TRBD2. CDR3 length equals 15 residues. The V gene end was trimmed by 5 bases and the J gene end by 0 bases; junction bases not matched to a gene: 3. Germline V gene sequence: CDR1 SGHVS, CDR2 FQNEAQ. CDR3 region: CASSTGLASTDTQYF. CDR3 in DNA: TGTGCCAGCAGCACCGGACTAGCGAGCACAGATACGCAGTATTTT.

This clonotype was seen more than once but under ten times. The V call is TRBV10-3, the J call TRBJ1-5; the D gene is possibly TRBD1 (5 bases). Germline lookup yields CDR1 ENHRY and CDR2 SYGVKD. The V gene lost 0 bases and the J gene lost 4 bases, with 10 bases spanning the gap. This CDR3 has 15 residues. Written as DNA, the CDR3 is TGTGCCATCAGTGAGTCTGGGGGGAATAATCAGCCCCAGCATTTT. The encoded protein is CAISESGGNNQPQHF.